This entry lists 20 T cell receptor beta chains sequenced from one sample in a study of T-cell memory formation after mild COVID-19. TCRdb re-analysed the 5' RACE reads in MiXCR, keeping a single row per CDR3 protein. The sample lists tens of thousands of distinct CDR3 sequences; 16% were seen once. The sequenced material came from PBMCs or a T cell subset sorted from them (not recorded which). These receptors were taken from an adult woman who had mild COVID-19 (a few samples of this study predate the infection). Cell type and time point are not known.

This chain connects TRBV3-1 to TRBJ2-1, with TRBD1 identical over 9 bases. The CDR3 loop spans 16 amino acids. V shed 4 bases and J 4 bases; nucleotides not matched to a gene: 8. Germline lookup yields CDR1 LGHDT and CDR2 YNNKEL (reference sequence). The CDR3 DNA follows: TGTGCCAGCAGCCCGACATGGGGACAGGGTTACAATGAGCAGTTCTTC. Residues: CASSPTWGQGYNEQFF.

The chain joins TRBV9 to TRBJ1-2; possible D gene TRBD1, 6 bases. CDR1 and CDR2 (germline): SGDLS, YYNGEE. The CDR3 has 17 residues. Trimming pared 1 base from V and 8 bases from J, leaving 24 bases between. CDR3 in amino acids: CASSVRTEPSGIFGYTF. The CDR3 DNA follows: TGTGCCAGCAGCGTACGGACAGAGCCTTCCGGGATATTCGGCTACACCTTC.

This clonotype was seen a handful of times. This rearrangement joins TRBV3-1 to TRBJ2-5; 8 bases fit TRBD1. The germline V gene has CDR1 LGHDT and CDR2 YNNKEL (reference sequence). The J segment lost 5 bases and the V segment lost 4 bases, leaving 12 bases of the junction unmatched. The CDR3 spans 16 residues. CDR3 region: CASSRGSDRAVETQYF. CDR3 sequence (DNA): TGTGCCAGCAGCCGCGGCTCGGACAGGGCCGTGGAGACCCAGTACTTC.

This clonotype was observed a few times. V gene TRBV27 combines with J gene TRBJ2-1, with 13 bases that match TRBD2. Germline loops: CDR1 MNHEY, CDR2 SMNVEV (reference sequence). The CDR3 covers 18 residues. Trimming at V came to 7 bases and at J to 5 bases, leaving 14 bases not matched to a gene. Here the CDR3 DNA reads TGTGCCAGCACCCGGACTAGCGGGAGCCTGGTGACAAACAATGAGCAGTTCTTC. The encoded protein is CASTRTSGSLVTNNEQFF.

V is TRBV7-2 and J is TRBJ2-1; weak D call: TRBD2 (6 bases). Germline CDR1 and CDR2: SGHTA and FQGNSA. The CDR3 consists of 17 residues. V shed 1 base and J shed 4 bases, with 17 bases lying between them. The CDR3 sequence: CASSLGYGGSPYNEQFF. Here the CDR3 DNA reads TGTGCCAGCAGCTTAGGGTATGGGGGGAGCCCTTACAATGAGCAGTTCTTC.

The J gene is TRBJ1-1, the V gene TRBV7-9, with D possibly TRBD1 on 5 matching bases. This CDR3 spans 16 amino acids. The germline V gene has CDR1 SEHNR and CDR2 FQNEAQ (reference sequence). Trimming pared 5 bases from V and 3 bases from J, leaving 19 bases between. The CDR3 DNA is TGTGCCAGCAGCCCCGCGGTGGGGGGTTCGGACACTGAAGCTTTCTTT. Encoded protein: CASSPAVGGSDTEAFF.

The rearrangement uses TRBV27 and TRBJ1-6; TRBD1 is a possible D gene (5 bases). Germline CDR1 reads MNHEY; CDR2 reads SMNVEV (reference sequence). V was clipped by 1 base and J by 8 bases, with 9 bases between them. CDR3 length: 14 amino acids. The CDR3 here is CASSLFLGDSPLHF. In nucleotides, the CDR3 is TGTGCCAGCAGTTTATTCTTGGGGGATTCACCCCTCCACTTT.

This clonotype was picked up a small number of times. CDR3 residues: CASSQELTSGDHEQYF. The CDR3 DNA reads TGTGCCAGCAGCCAAGAGCTAACTAGCGGGGATCACGAGCAGTACTTC. This chain links TRBV4-2 with TRBJ2-7; 10 nucleotides line up with TRBD2. V shed 0 bases and J 5 bases; nucleotides not matched to a gene: 7. The CDR3 is made up of 16 amino acids. CDR1 LGHNA and CDR2 YNFKEQ come from the germline V gene.

This clonotype appeared a few times. The CDR3 spells CASSPSGVSDEQFF. CDR3 nucleotides: TGTGCCAGCAGCCCCTCAGGGGTTTCCGATGAGCAGTTCTTC. The chain is built from TRBV7-9 and TRBJ2-1; D perhaps matches TRBD1 (6 bases). V gave up 5 bases and J gave up 8 bases, with 16 bases separating them. The CDR3 totals 14 residues. The germline V gene has CDR1 SEHNR and CDR2 FQNEAQ (reference sequence).

The chain carries TRBV29-1 and TRBJ2-1, with 7 bases matching TRBD2. The trim removed 6 bases at V and 0 bases at J, leaving 17 bases unmatched. The V gene's germline CDR1 is SQVTM and CDR2 ANQGSEA. This CDR3 contains 18 residues. Here the CDR3 reads CSVDALSGKVASYNEQFF. The CDR3 coding sequence is TGCAGCGTCGACGCCCTCAGCGGGAAGGTCGCCTCCTACAATGAGCAGTTCTTC.

The V and J genes are TRBV5-6 and TRBJ2-5; no clear D gene. The CDR3 length is 14 residues. V was trimmed by 0 bases and J by 2 bases, leaving 8 bases between them. Germline V gene data show CDR1 as SGHDT and CDR2 as YYEEEE. The CDR3 sequence: CASSLDSQQETQYF. CDR3 nucleotide sequence: TGTGCCAGCAGCTTGGACAGCCAACAAGAGACCCAGTACTTC. The complete variable domain, with remaining parts taken from reference TRBV5-6 and TRBJ2-5, reads DAGVTQSPTHLIKTRGQQVTLRCSPKSGHDTVSWYQQALGQGPQFIFQYYEEEERQRGNFPDRFSGHQFPNYSSELNVNALLLGDSALYLCASSLDSQQETQYFGPGTRLLVL.

There are a few counts of this clonotype. The chain joins TRBV7-9 to TRBJ2-3; TRBD1 agrees at 8 bases. Germline lookup yields CDR1 SEHNR and CDR2 FQNEAQ (reference sequence). The CDR3 is made up of 10 amino acids. V shed 6 bases and J 15 bases; nucleotides not matched to a gene: 5. CDR3 bases: TGTGCCAGCAGTCCCGGGACAGGCTATTTT. Residues: CASSPGTGYF.

The table lists this clonotype with a few counts. This chain joins TRBV12-3 or TRBV12-4 and TRBJ2-3; no reliable D call. The CDR3 length is 15 residues. Trimming took 3 bases from V and 2 from J, leaving 12 bases between them. The CDR3 protein is CASSFAQLATDTQYF. CDR3 DNA sequence: TGTGCCAGCAGTTTCGCGCAGTTAGCCACAGATACGCAGTATTTT.

This clonotype came up a few times. The chain joins TRBV7-6 to TRBJ2-1; 7 nucleotides line up with TRBD2. CDR1 and CDR2 (germline): SGHVS, FNYEAQ. The CDR3 length is 13 residues. V was clipped by 3 bases and J by 5 bases; unmatched bases: 1. CDR3 sequence (DNA): TGTGCCAGCAGCTTCGGGACTAACAATGAGCAGTTCTTC. This gives the protein CASSFGTNNEQFF.

This clonotype occurred a few times. The chain has TRBV4-1 and TRBJ1-1, with D possibly TRBD1 on 6 matching bases. CDR1 MGHRA and CDR2 YSYEKL come from the germline V gene. The CDR3 is 15 amino acids. Trimming stripped 5 bases from V and 11 bases from J, with 24 bases between. The CDR3 sequence: CASSSRTGTPGAAFF. The CDR3 bases are TGCGCCAGCAGCTCCCGAACCGGGACACCTGGAGCGGCTTTCTTT.

This clonotype has a handful of counts. This chain links TRBV2 with TRBJ2-1, with unresolved D. CDR3 length: 11 amino acids. CDR1 and CDR2 from the germline V gene are SNHLY and FYNNEI. V shed 8 bases and J shed 7 bases, with 9 bases lying between them. The CDR3 sequence: CASGEGNEQFF. The CDR3 coding sequence is TGTGCCAGCGGAGAAGGGAATGAGCAGTTCTTC.

This clonotype was counted between two and nine times. The V gene is TRBV9, the J gene TRBJ1-4, with no clear D. The V gene's germline CDR1 is SGDLS and CDR2 YYNGEE. The CDR3 has 16 amino acids. V gave up 2 bases and J gave up 0 bases, with 11 bases separating them. The CDR3 loop reads CASSVGQLATNEKLFF. Written as DNA, the CDR3 is TGTGCCAGCAGCGTTGGGCAACTCGCAACTAATGAAAAACTGTTTTTT.

J is TRBJ2-2 and V is TRBV6-5; D is unclear. The germline gives CDR1 MNHEY, CDR2 SVGAGI. The CDR3 loop spans 16 amino acids. Deletions cut 0 bases from V and 6 bases from J, with 14 bases between. CDR3 amino acids: CASSYSGGEQSGELFF. The CDR3 bases are TGTGCCAGCAGTTACTCTGGCGGCGAACAGTCCGGGGAGCTGTTTTTT.

The chain links TRBV29-1 to TRBJ2-7, with D unclear. This CDR3 spans 11 amino acids. Germline-derived CDR1 and CDR2 are SQVTM and ANQGSEA. V was clipped by 4 bases and J by 6 bases, with 10 bases between them. The chain's CDR3 is CSVALGTEQYF. DNA of the CDR3: TGCAGCGTTGCACTGGGTACCGAGCAGTACTTC.

This clonotype was recorded a few times. This rearrangement joins TRBV7-2 to TRBJ2-7, with 7 positions matching TRBD1. The junction had 4 bases not matched to a gene; V was cut back by 4 bases and J by 1 base. In germline, CDR1 is SGHTA, CDR2 FQGNSA. The length of the CDR3 is 14 residues. The CDR3 nucleotides read TGTGCCAGCAGCTCCCGGGACAGTTCCTACGAGCAGTACTTC. Its protein is CASSSRDSSYEQYF.